This TCR beta chain was identified in a study of Ad26.COV2.S vaccination and SARS-CoV-2 variants (dated by TCRdb to the early 2020s). For the study in its entirety: Donors in the vaccine arm were drawn from COV1001, a multicentre, randomized, double-blind, placebo-controlled phase I-IIa trial testing Ad26.COV2.S in healthy adults. Ad26.COV2.S was given intramuscularly at 5x10^10 or 1x10^11 viral particles, as a single shot or as two shots 56 days apart. The specificity and breadth of SARS-CoV-2-reactive T cell receptors after Ad26.COV2.S vaccination were assessed by TCRbeta repertoire sequencing. The TCR-sequenced set comprised approximately 32 samples: some 20 Ad26.COV2.S vaccine recipients, 5 placebo recipients and 8 SARS-CoV-2 convalescent individuals. Trial participants were randomized into five groups of five: low-dose or high-dose Ad26.COV2.S given once or twice, or placebo on both occasions. Investigators did not know the trial group allocation while performing experiments and assessing outcomes.

What the work shows at the level of the full study, not this receptor alone: Compared with placebo recipients, Ad26.COV2.S recipients showed higher spike-specific TCR breadth (P = 0.0014). Comparing responses between vaccine doses or regimens was not something the study was powered to do. Non-spike TCR breadth was comparable between vaccine and placebo recipients, consistent with the vaccine containing only spike. Substantial breadth of spike-specific CD8+ and CD4+ T cell responses was reported after vaccination. The authors noted that the TCR breadth and depth analyses may have underestimated total T cell responses.

This clone has only one observation. Its antigen is currently not known. Per-base quality was not reported, and no clone a single base away is much larger than it. Interpreted using the paper, the treatment or condition label stands for: approximately 18 received Ad26.COV2.S at low or high dose, single or two shots; 5 received placebo; per-sample allocation not given. For vaccine and placebo recipients, repertoires were sequenced using samples collected on day 63 after the first injection. Between 29 July and 7 August 2020, Cohort 1b enrolled around 25 adults aged 18-55 years at one site in Boston, USA. Ad26.COV2.S was a replication-incompetent adenovirus type 26 vector that expressed a prefusion-stabilized SARS-CoV-2 spike protein derived from the original Wuhan strain. The CDR3 runs 16 residues from the cysteine to the phenylalanine. Only the CDR3 part of the read is kept: 48 bases, read in frame from the first base. Here V drops 5 bases and J drops 8 bases, and the junction holds 13 bases not matched to any gene. CDR1 and CDR2 are drawn from the germline V gene: SGHTA, FQGNSA.

The immunoSEQ Assay was the method used to sequence TCRbeta CDR3 regions. After extraction, genomic DNA underwent amplification by bias-controlled multiplex PCR, followed by high-throughput sequencing. In the original analysis: To quantify the absolute abundance of every unique TCRbeta CDR3 region, sequences were collapsed and filtered. T cell fraction was estimated by normalizing TCRbeta template counts to usable DNA, which was measured by amplifying reference genes present in all nucleated cells. Repertoire TCRs were annotated as SARS-CoV-2-specific by exact matching of V gene, CDR3 amino acid sequence and J gene to a known reactive TCR set. MIRA supplied the reference SARS-CoV-2 TCR set, which was filtered for enrichment in COVID-19-positive ImmuneCODE repertoires so that public or cross-reactive TCRs were removed. Using the MIRA antigens, annotated TCRs were further analysed by specific ORF or by position within an ORF. Breadth was defined as the number of annotated unique rearrangements divided by the total number of unique productive rearrangements, and depth was defined as the summed frequency of the annotated unique rearrangements. Two-sided Wilcoxon rank-sum tests were used to compare TCR breadth between groups. TCRdb retrieved this table from immuneACCESS and kept in-frame rearrangements only. Not all clones are present; in checked studies, unresolved V genes account for under half, and no reason is known for the remainder. For V, J and clone size, that table is used; D and trimming come from the DNA. This sample comprises around 450,000 clones, more than 75% of them detected only once. The leading ten clones occupy 3.6% of the sample.

The rearrangement joined TRBV7-2 to TRBJ2-1, with 9 bases matching TRBD2. This TCR came from a person between 18 and 60 years old who received the Ad26.COV2.S COVID-19 vaccine or a placebo. The source material was peripheral blood, sampled in a trial of Ad26.COV2.S vaccine versus placebo. The CDR3: CASSPPPSGVMDEQFF. The DNA is TGTGCCAGCAGCCCCCCCCCTAGCGGGGTAATGGATGAGCAGTTCTTC.